In this sample, the clone carrying this T cell receptor (beta chain) turned up a few times. Antigen unknown. Constant-segment primers served in 5'RACE that generated TCR alpha and TCR beta cDNA libraries bearing sample barcodes and UMIs. TCRdb called the 5' RACE reads again in MiXCR, with one record for every CDR3 protein. This table holds roughly 500,000 distinct CDR3 sequences, around 21% found once. This entry is derived from a study of T-cell memory formation after mild COVID-19. Across the whole study: Largely, the TCR clusters proved donor specific.

Study-wide results and caveats: Within pre-infection memory, some responding clones were found, suggesting cross-reactive memory joined. What remained unconfirmed was the SARS-CoV-2 specificity of second-wave clones peaking on day 37.

CDR3 size: 13 residues. Germline values: CDR1 LNHNV, CDR2 YYDKDF (reference sequence). Trimming left V 9 bases short and J 2 bases short, with 10 bases between. The chain couples TRBV15 to TRBJ2-2, with D possibly TRBD1 on 5 matching bases. Sequencing used PBMCs or a T cell subset sorted from them (not recorded which). The sequence came from an adult woman who had mild COVID-19 (a few samples of this study predate the infection). Cell type and time point are not known. The CDR3 DNA reads TGTGCCACAGAAGACAGCAACACCGGGGAGCTGTTTTTT. Its translation: CATEDSNTGELFF.